This is a list of T cell receptor beta chains from one sample in a study of T cells of healthy individuals. TCRdb reanalysed the 5' RACE reads using MiXCR and keeps one entry per CDR3 protein. The sample lists 90,000 to 100,000 distinct CDR3 sequences, 17% occurring once. The receptor source for this set is a human donor in good health. Each CDR3 is given with its conserved first and last residue. The order of the fields is clone size, D gene, V gene, J gene, CDR3 DNA, CDR3 protein. The D gene is left open where the match is weak. The size entry is marked missing in some rows and otherwise reads once, few, many or a size class.

>.|.|TRBV29-1|TRBJ1-1
TGCAGCGTTGACCAAGCGGGGGCAGGGGCTATGAACACTGAAGCTTTCTTT
CSVDQAGAGAMNTEAFF
>.|.|TRBV5-1|TRBJ2-3
TGCGCCAGCAGCTTGCTACTAGCATCAGATACGCAGTATTTT
CASSLLLASDTQYF
>few|TRBD2|TRBV7-6|TRBJ2-1
TGTGCCAGCAGCTTATATGTGCGGGAGGACTACAATGAGCAGTTCTTC
CASSLYVREDYNEQFF
>.|TRBD2|TRBV28|TRBJ2-4
TGTGCCAGCAGTAGGGGACTAGCAAACATTCAGTACTTC
CASSRGLANIQYF
>few|.|TRBV20-1|TRBJ2-1
TGCAGTGCTAGAGAAGGGCCAGTAATCTACAATGAGCAGTTCTTC
CSAREGPVIYNEQFF
>few|.|TRBV20-1|TRBJ2-1
TGCAGTGCCCCGCTCCCCCCGGGGACGGACTACAATGAGCAGTTCTTC
CSAPLPPGTDYNEQFF
>.|.|TRBV6-2/TRBV6-3|TRBJ1-1
TGTGCCAGCAGTTACTCACCGAACCCTAAAGGGGACACTGAAGCTTTCTTT
CASSYSPNPKGDTEAFF
>.|.|TRBV30|TRBJ2-3
TGTGCCTGGAGCGGGGGAGACTACCTCACAGATACGCAGTATTTT
CAWSGGDYLTDTQYF
>many|.|TRBV6-5|TRBJ1-5
TGTGCCAGCAGCCCCTCCCTGGAGATCAATCAGCCCCAGCATTTT
CASSPSLEINQPQHF
>many|.|TRBV3-1|TRBJ2-7
TGTGCCAGCAGCCAAATGCCCTTGGGGTATGGGGGCGAGCAGTACTTC
CASSQMPLGYGGEQYF
>.|.|TRBV6-5|TRBJ1-5
TGTGCCAGCAGTTACAGAAGGACAAATCAGCCCCAGCATTTT
CASSYRRTNQPQHF
>few|.|TRBV29-1|TRBJ2-4
TGCAGCGTCGCAAAAGACGCGGGAAACATTCAGTACTTC
CSVAKDAGNIQYF
>few|.|TRBV20-1|TRBJ1-2
TGCAGTGCTAGAGATACTAGGCAGTTTGGCTACACCTTC
CSARDTRQFGYTF
>few|.|TRBV10-3|TRBJ1-2
TGTGCCATCAGTGAGTCGATCTCCGCAGGGAACTATGGCTACACCTTC
CAISESISAGNYGYTF